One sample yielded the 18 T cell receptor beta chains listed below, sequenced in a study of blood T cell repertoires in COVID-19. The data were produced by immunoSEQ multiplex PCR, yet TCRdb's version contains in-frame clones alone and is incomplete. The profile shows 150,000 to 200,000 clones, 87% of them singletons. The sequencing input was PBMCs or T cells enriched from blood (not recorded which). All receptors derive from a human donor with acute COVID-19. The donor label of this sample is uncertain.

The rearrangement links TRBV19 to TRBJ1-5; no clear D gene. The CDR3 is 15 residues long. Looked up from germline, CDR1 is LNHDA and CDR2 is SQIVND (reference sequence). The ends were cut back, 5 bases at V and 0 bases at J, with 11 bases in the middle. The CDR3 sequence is CASSVVFFSNQPQHF. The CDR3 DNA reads TGTGCCAGTAGTGTCGTTTTTTTTAGCAATCAGCCCCAGCATTTT.

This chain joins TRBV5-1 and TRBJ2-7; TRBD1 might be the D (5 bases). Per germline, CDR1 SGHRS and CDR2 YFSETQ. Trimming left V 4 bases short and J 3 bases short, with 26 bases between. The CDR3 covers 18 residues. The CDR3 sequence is CASSPVSATDTTFYEQYF. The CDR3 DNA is TGCGCCAGCAGCCCCGTCAGTGCTACGGACACCACCTTCTACGAGCAGTACTTC.

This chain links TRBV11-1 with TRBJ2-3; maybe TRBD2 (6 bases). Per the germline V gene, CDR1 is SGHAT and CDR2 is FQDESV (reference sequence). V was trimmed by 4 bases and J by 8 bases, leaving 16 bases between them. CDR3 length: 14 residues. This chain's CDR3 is CASSSLTRGSTQYF. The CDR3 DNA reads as TGTGCCAGCAGCTCTCTAACTCGGGGGAGTACGCAGTATTTT.

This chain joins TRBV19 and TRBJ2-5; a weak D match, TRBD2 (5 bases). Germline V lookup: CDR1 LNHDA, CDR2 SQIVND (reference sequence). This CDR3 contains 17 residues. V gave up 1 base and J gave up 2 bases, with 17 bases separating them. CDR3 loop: CASSIGIGGWQQETQYF. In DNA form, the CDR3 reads TGTGCCAGTAGTATAGGGATAGGAGGATGGCAGCAAGAGACCCAGTACTTC.

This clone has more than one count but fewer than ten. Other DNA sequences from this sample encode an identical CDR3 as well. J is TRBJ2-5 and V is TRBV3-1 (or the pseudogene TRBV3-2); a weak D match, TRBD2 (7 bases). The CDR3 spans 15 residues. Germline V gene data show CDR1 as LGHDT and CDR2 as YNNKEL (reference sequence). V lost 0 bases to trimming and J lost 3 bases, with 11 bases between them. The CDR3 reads CASSQEGGGKETQYF. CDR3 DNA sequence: TGTGCCAGCAGCCAAGAGGGCGGGGGCAAAGAGACCCAGTACTTC.

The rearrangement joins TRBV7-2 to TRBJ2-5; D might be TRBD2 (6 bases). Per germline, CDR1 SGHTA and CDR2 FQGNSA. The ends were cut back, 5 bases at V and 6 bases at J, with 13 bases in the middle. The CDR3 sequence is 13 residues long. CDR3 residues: CASSPTSMKTQYF. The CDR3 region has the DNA TGTGCCAGCAGCCCGACTAGTATGAAGACCCAGTACTTC.

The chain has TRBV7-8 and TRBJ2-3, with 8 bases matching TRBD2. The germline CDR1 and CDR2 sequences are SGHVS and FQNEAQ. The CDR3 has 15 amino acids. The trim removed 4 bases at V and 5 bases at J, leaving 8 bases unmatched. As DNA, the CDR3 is TGTGCCAGCAGCTCGGGACTAGGAAGCCAAGATACGCAGTATTTT. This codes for CASSSGLGSQDTQYF. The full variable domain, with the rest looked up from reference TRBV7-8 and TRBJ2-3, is GAGVSQSPRYKVAKRGQDVALRCDPISGHVSLFWYQQALGQGPEFLTYFQNEAQLDKSGLPSDRFFAERPEGSVSTLKIQRTQQEDSAVYLCASSSGLGSQDTQYFGPGTRLTVL.

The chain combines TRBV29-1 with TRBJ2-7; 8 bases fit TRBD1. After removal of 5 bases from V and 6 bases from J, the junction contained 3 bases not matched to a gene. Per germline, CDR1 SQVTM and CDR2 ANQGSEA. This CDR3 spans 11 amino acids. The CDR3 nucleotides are TGCAGCGTTAGGACAGGGTCCGAGCAGTACTTC. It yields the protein CSVRTGSEQYF.

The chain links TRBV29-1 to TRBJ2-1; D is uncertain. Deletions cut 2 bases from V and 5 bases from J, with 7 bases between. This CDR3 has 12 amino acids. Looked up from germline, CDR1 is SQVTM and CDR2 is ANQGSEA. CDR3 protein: CSVERVNNEQFF. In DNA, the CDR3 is TGCAGCGTTGAACGGGTGAACAATGAGCAGTTCTTC.

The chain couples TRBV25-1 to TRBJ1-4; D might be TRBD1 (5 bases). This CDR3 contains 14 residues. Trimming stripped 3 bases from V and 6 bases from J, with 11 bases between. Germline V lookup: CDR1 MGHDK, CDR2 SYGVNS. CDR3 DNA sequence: TGTGCCAGCAGTGACGGGGGGATGGATGAAAAACTGTTTTTT. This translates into CASSDGGMDEKLFF.

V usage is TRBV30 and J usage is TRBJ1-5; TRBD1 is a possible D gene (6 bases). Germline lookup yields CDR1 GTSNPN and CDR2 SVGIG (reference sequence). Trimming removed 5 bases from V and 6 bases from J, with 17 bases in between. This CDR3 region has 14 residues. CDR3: CAWDVQGSIQPQHF. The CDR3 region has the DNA TGTGCCTGGGATGTTCAGGGGTCTATTCAGCCCCAGCATTTT.

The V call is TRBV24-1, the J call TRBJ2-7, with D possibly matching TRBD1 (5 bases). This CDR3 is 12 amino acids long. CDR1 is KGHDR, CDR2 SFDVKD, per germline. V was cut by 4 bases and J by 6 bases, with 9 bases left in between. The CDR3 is CATSDRVGEQYF. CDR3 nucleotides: TGTGCCACCAGTGACAGGGTTGGCGAGCAGTACTTC.

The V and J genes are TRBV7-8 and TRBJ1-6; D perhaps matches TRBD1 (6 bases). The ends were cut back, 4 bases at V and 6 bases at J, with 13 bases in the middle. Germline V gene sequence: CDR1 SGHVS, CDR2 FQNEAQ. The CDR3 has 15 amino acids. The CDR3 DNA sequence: TGTGCCAGCAGCTCGCAGGGACAATTTAATTCACCCCTCCACTTT. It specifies CASSSQGQFNSPLHF.

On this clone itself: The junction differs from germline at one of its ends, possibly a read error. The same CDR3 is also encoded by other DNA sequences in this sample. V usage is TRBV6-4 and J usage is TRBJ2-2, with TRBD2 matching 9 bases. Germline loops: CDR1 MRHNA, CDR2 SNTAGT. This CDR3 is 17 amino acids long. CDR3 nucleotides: TGTGCCAGCAGTGACTCGAGCGGGGGGTCGAACACCGGGGAGCTATTTTTT. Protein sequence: CASSDSSGGSNTGELFF.

In DNA form, the CDR3 reads TGTGCCAGCAGCTCAGAGGTGACAGCAAACACCGGGGAGCTGTTTTTT. This gives the protein CASSSEVTANTGELFF. The rearrangement joins TRBV7-2 to TRBJ2-2; possibly TRBD1 for D (5 bases). The V end lost 4 bases, the J end lost 2 bases, and 14 bases lay between the germline ends. The CDR3 consists of 16 residues. Germline V CDR1 and CDR2: SGHTA, FQGNSA.

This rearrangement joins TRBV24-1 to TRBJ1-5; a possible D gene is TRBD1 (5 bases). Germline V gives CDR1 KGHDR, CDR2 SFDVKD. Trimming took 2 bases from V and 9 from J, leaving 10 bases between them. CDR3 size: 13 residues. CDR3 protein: CATSDSRGRPQHF. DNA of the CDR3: TGTGCCACCAGTGATTCAAGGGGTAGGCCCCAGCATTTT.

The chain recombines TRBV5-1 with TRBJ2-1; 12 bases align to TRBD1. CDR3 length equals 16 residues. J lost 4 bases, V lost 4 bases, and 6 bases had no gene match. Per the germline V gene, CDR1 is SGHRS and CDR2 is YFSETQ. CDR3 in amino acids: CASSRGTGGPYNEQFF. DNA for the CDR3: TGCGCCAGCAGCCGGGGGACAGGGGGCCCGTACAATGAGCAGTTCTTC.

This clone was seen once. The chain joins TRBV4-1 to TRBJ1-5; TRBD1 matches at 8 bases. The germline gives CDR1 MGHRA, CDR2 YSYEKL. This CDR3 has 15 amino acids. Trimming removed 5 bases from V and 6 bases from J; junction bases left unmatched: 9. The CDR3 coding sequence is TGCGCCAGCAGCGACTGGGACAGGTCGCGTCAGCCCCAGCATTTT. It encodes CASSDWDRSRQPQHF.